This T cell receptor beta chain was found in a study of OX40 agonist ivuxolimab in advanced cancers. In the study overall: Every 2 weeks, ivuxolimab was infused into the patients intravenously at between 0.01 and 10 mg/kg. Three patients, one with hepatocellular carcinoma and two with cutaneous melanoma, responded partially.

Note on this clone: Its antigen is currently unknown.

The germline V gene has CDR1 LNHDA and CDR2 SQIVND (reference sequence). Trimming cost V 6 bases and J 6 bases; bases outside gene matches: 7. The CDR3 consists of 13 residues. Whole-study results and caveats: By week 6 at 0.1 to 3.0 mg/kg, blood CD4+ and CD8+ T cells had expanded clonally.

Here immunoSEQ multiplex PCR was the method, and the copy in TCRdb shows in-frame clones only, minus some. The data contain about 20,000 clones, approximately 87% of them singletons. Sequences were derived from CD4+ or CD8+ T cells sorted from blood, sampled in a trial of the OX40 agonist ivuxolimab. V and J are TRBV19 and TRBJ1-2, with 7 bases fitting TRBD1. The source is an adult with an advanced solid tumor such as melanoma, head and neck, liver or kidney cancer. DNA for the CDR3: TGTGCCAGTAGGAGCAGGGGGTTCGATGGCTACACCTTC. Translating it yields CASRSRGFDGYTF. The variable domain in full, with the rest retrieved from reference TRBV19 and TRBJ1-2, is DGGITQSPKYLFRKEGQNVTLSCEQNLNHDAMYWYRQDPGQGLRLIYYSQIVNDFQKGDIAEGYSVSREKKESFPLTVTSAQKNPTAFYLCASRSRGFDGYTFGSGTRLTVV.